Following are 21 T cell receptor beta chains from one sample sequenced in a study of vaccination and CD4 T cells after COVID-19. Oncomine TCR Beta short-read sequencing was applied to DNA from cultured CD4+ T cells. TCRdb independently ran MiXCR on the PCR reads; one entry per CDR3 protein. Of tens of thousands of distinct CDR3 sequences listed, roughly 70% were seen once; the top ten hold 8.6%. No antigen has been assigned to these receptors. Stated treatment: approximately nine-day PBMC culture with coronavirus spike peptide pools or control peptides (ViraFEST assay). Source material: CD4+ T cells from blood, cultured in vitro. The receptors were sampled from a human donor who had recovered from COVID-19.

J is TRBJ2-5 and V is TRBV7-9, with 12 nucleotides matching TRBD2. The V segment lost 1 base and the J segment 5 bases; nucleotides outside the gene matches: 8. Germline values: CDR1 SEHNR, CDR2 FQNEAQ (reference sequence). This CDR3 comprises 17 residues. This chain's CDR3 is CASSLGLAGGPGETQYF. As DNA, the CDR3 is TGTGCCAGCAGCTTAGGGCTAGCGGGAGGGCCTGGGGAGACCCAGTACTTC.

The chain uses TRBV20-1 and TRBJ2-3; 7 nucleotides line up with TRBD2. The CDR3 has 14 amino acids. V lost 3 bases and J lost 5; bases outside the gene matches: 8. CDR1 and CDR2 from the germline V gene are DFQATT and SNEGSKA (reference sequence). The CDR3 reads CSARSGGAGDTQYF. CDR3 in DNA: TGCAGTGCTAGGTCGGGAGGAGCAGGAGATACGCAGTATTTT.

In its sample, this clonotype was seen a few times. The chain's CDR3 is CASTPVFLQPQHF. In DNA, the CDR3 is TGTGCCAGCACCCCCGTGTTTCTACAGCCCCAGCATTTT. The rearrangement joins TRBV12-3 or TRBV12-4 to TRBJ1-5; no clear D gene. The CDR3 sequence is 13 residues long. V was pared by 7 bases and J by 7 bases, with 14 bases between.

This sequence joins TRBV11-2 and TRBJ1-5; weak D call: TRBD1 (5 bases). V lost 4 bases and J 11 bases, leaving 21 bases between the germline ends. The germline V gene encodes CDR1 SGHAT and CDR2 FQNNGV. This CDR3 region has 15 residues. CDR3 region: CASSSSDPGRGAQHF. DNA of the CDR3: TGTGCCAGCAGCTCCTCGGACCCGGGTAGGGGAGCCCAGCATTTT.

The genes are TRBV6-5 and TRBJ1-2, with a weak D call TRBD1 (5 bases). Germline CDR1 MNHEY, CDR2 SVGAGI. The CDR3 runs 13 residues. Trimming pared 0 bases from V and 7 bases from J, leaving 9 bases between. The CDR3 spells CASSYSGGVGYTF. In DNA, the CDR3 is TGTGCCAGCAGTTACTCGGGAGGGGTTGGCTACACCTTC.

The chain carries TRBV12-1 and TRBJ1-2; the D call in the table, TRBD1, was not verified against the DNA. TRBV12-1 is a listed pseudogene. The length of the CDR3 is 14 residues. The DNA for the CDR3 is TGTGCCAGCAGTCACAGGGGGCCAAACTATGGCTACACCTTC. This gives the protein CASSHRGPNYGYTF.

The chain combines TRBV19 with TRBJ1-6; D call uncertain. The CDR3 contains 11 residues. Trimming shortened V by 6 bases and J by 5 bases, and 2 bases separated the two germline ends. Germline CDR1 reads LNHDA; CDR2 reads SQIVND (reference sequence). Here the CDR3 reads CASSDNSPLHF. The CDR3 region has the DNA TGTGCCAGTAGCGATAATTCACCCCTCCACTTT.

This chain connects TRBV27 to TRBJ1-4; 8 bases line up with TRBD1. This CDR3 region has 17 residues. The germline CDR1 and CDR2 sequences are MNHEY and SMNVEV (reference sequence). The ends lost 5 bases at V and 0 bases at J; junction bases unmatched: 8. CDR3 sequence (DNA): TGTGCCAGCAGTCCAGTAACAGGGGGAGCAACTAATGAAAAACTGTTTTTT. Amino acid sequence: CASSPVTGGATNEKLFF. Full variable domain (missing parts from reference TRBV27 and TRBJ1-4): EAQVTQNPRYLITVTGKKLTVTCSQNMNHEYMSWYRQDPGLGLRQIYYSMNVEVTDKGDVPEGYKVSRKEKRNFPLILESPSPNQTSLYFCASSPVTGGATNEKLFFGSGTQLSVL.

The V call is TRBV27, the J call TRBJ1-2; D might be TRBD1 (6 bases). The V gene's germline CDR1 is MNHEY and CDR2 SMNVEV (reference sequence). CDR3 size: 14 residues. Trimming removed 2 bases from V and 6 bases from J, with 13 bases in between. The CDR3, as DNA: TGTGCCAGCAGTTTAGCAGGGGATGAGGATGGCTACACCTTC. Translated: CASSLAGDEDGYTF.

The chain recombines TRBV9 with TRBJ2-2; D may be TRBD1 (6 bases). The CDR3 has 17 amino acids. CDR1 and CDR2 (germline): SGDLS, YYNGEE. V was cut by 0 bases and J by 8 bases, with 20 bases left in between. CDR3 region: CASSVDWGQGGPGELFF. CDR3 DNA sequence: TGTGCCAGCAGCGTAGACTGGGGGCAGGGCGGCCCGGGGGAGCTGTTTTTT.

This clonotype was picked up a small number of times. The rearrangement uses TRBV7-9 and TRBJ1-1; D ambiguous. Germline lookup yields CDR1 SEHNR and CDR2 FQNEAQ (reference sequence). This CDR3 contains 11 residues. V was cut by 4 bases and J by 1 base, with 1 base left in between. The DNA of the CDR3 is TGTGCCAGCAGCTCGAACACTGAAGCTTTCTTT. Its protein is CASSSNTEAFF. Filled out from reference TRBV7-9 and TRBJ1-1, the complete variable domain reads DTGVSQNPRHKITKRGQNVTFRCDPISEHNRLYWYRQTLGQGPEFLTYFQNEAQLEKSRLLSDRFSAERPKGSFSTLEIQRTEQGDSAMYLCASSSNTEAFFGQGTRLTVV.

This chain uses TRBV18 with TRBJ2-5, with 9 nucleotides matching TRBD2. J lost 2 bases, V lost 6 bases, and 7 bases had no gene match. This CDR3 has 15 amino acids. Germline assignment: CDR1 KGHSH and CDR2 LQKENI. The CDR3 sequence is CASSPTSGVQETQYF. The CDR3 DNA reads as TGTGCCAGCTCCCCGACTAGCGGTGTTCAAGAGACCCAGTACTTC.

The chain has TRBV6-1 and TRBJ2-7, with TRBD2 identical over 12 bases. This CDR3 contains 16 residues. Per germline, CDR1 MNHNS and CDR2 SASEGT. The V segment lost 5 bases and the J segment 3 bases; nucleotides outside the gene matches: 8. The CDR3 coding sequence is TGTGCCAGCAGTAACCCCCGGACTAGCGGGATCTACGAGCAGTACTTC. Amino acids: CASSNPRTSGIYEQYF.

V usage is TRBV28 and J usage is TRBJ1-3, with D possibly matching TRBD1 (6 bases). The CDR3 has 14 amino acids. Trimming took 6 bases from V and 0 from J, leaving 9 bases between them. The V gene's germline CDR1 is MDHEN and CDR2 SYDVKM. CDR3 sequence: CASREGGSGNTIYF. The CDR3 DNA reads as TGTGCCAGCAGGGAAGGGGGCTCTGGAAACACCATATATTTT.

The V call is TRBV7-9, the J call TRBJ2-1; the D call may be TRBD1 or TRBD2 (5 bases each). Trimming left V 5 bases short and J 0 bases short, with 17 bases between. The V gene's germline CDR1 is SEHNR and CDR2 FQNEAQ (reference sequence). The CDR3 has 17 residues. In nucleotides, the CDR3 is TGTGCCAGCAGCCTCCAATCCGGGACCGGCTCCTACAATGAGCAGTTCTTC. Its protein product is CASSLQSGTGSYNEQFF.

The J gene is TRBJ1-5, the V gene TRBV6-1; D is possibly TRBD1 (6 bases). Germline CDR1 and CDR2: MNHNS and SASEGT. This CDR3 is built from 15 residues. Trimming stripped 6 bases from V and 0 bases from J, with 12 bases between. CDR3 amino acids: CASSRQGISNQPQHF. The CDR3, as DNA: TGTGCCAGCAGCCGCCAGGGGATTAGCAATCAGCCCCAGCATTTT.

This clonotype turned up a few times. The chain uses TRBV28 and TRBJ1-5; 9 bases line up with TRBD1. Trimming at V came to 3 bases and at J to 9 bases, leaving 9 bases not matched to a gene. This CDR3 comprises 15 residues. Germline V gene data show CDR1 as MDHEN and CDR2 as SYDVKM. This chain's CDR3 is CASSFLGQGTSPQHF. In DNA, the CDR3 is TGTGCCAGCAGTTTTCTGGGACAGGGAACTTCGCCCCAGCATTTT. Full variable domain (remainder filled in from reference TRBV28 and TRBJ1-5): DVKVTQSSRYLVKRTGEKVFLECVQDMDHENMFWYRQDPGLGLRLIYFSYDVKMKEKGDIPEGYSVSREKKERFSLILESASTNQTSMYLCASSFLGQGTSPQHFGDGTRLSIL.

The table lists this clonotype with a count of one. DNA for the CDR3: TGTGCCAGCAGTTCATGGACCCGTCTGTACTTC. It yields the protein CASSSWTRLYF. The chain employs TRBV6-5 and TRBJ2-7; D remains unclear. Trimming took off 4 bases at V and 12 bases at J, with 13 bases between the two ends. CDR3 length: 11 residues. Germline lookup yields CDR1 MNHEY and CDR2 SVGAGI.

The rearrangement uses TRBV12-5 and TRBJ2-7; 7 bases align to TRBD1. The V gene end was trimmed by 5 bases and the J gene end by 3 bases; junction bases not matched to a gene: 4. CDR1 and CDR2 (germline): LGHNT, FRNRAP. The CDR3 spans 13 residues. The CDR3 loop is CASGPSGGYEQYF. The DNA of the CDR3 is TGTGCTAGTGGTCCGTCAGGGGGCTACGAGCAGTACTTC.

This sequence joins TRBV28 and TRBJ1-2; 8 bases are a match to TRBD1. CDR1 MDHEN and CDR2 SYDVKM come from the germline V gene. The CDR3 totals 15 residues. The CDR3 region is CATQEAGGAGYGYTF. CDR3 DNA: TGTGCTACGCAAGAAGCAGGGGGCGCAGGTTATGGCTACACCTTC.

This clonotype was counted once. CDR3: CASSPRTKGDYGYTF. The CDR3 DNA follows: TGTGCCAGCAGCCCCCGGACAAAGGGGGACTATGGCTACACCTTC. The chain recombines TRBV6-1 with TRBJ1-2, with D tentatively TRBD1 (6 bases). The CDR3 has 15 amino acids. V lost 6 bases and J 3 bases, leaving 17 bases between the germline ends. Per the germline V gene, CDR1 is MNHNS and CDR2 is SASEGT.